This T cell receptor beta chain was retrieved from a study of blood T cell repertoires in COVID-19. Study information: Material from acute and convalescent COVID-19 was sourced from the United States, Italy and Spain.

Original methodology: Cell counts per sample came from amplifying reference gene primers. Generated by immunoSEQ multiplex PCR, the TCRdb table keeps only in-frame clones and is missing some. D and trimming come from the DNA, and the V and J calls and clone size come from that table. The data show around 170,000 clones, with 78% seen just once and approximately 14% held by the top ten. Sequenced material: peripheral blood. The TCR originated in an elderly woman with acute or convalescent COVID-19.

CDR3 region: CASTGGLAREQYF. Written as DNA, the CDR3 is TGTGCCAGCACCGGCGGACTAGCGCGTGAGCAGTACTTC. The V gene is TRBV28, the J gene TRBJ2-7; the match to TRBD2 covers 9 bases. V lost 7 bases and J lost 7; bases outside the gene matches: 8. The germline CDR1 and CDR2 sequences are MDHEN and SYDVKM. The length of the CDR3 is 13 residues. The whole variable domain, filled in from reference TRBV28 and TRBJ2-7, reads DVKVTQSSRYLVKRTGEKVFLECVQDMDHENMFWYRQDPGLGLRLIYFSYDVKMKEKGDIPEGYSVSREKKERFSLILESASTNQTSMYLCASTGGLAREQYFGPGTRLTVT.